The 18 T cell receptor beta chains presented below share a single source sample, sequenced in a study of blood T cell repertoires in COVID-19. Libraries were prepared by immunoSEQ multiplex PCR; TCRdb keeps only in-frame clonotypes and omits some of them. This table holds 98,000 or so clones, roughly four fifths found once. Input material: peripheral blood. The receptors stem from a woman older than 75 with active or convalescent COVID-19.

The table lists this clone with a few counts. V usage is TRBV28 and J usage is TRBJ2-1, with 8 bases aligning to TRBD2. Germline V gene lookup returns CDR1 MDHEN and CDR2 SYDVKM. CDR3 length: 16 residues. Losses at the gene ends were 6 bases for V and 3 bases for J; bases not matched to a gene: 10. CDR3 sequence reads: CASSGYSGTSYNEQFF. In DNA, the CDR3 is TGTGCCAGCAGCGGATACTCCGGGACTAGCTACAATGAGCAGTTCTTC.

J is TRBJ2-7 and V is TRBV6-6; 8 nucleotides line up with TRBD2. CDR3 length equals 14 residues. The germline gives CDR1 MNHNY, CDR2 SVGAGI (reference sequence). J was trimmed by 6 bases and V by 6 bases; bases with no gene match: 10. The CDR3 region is CASSPGTRGFEQYF. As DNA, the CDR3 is TGTGCCAGCAGCCCCGGGACTAGGGGTTTCGAGCAGTACTTC.

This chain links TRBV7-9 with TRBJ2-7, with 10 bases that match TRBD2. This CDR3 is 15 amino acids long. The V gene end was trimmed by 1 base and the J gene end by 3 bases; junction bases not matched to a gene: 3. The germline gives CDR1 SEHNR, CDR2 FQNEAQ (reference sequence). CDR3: CASSLVTSGIYEQYF. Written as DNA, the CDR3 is TGTGCCAGCAGCTTAGTAACTAGCGGGATCTACGAGCAGTACTTC.

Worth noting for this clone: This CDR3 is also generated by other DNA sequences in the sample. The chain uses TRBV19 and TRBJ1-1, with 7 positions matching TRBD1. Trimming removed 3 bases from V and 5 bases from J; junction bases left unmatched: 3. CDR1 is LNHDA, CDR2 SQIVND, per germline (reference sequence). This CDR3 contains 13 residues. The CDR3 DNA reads TGTGCCAGTAGTATCGACAGGGATACTGAAGCTTTCTTT. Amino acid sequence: CASSIDRDTEAFF.

In DNA, the CDR3 is TGCAGCGTTGTGGGAGCGTATAGTGGCACAGATACGCAGTATTTT. This translates into CSVVGAYSGTDTQYF. The gene calls are TRBV29-1 and TRBJ2-3, with D maybe TRBD2 (5 bases). V lost 4 bases and J 1 base, leaving 15 bases between the germline ends. The germline gives CDR1 SQVTM, CDR2 ANQGSEA. The CDR3 spans 15 residues.

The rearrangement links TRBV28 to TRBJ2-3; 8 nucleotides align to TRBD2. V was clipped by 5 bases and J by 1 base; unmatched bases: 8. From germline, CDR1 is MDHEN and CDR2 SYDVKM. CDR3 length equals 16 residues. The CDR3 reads CASSTYRRGGTDTQYF. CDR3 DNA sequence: TGTGCCAGCAGTACCTACCGGCGGGGGGGCACAGATACGCAGTATTTT.

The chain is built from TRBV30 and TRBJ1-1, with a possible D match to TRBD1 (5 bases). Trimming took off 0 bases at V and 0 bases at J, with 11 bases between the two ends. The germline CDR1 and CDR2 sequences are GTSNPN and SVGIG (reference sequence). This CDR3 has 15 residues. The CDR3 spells CAWSVYRLMNTEAFF. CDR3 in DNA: TGTGCCTGGAGTGTCTACAGGCTGATGAACACTGAAGCTTTCTTT.

The CDR3 nucleotides are TGTGCCAGTAGTATCCAGGTGGGCTATGGCTACACCTTC. Protein product: CASSIQVGYGYTF. This sequence joins TRBV19 and TRBJ1-2; D remains ambiguous. The V end was cut by 3 bases, the J end by 4 bases, with 9 bases between. The length of the CDR3 is 13 residues. Germline CDR1 reads LNHDA; CDR2 reads SQIVND (reference sequence).

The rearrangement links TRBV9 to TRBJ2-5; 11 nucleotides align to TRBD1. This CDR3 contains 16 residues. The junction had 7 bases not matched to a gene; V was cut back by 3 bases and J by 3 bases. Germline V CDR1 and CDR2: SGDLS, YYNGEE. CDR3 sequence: CASSAPWDRGEETQYF. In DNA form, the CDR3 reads TGTGCCAGCAGCGCCCCCTGGGACAGGGGGGAAGAGACCCAGTACTTC.

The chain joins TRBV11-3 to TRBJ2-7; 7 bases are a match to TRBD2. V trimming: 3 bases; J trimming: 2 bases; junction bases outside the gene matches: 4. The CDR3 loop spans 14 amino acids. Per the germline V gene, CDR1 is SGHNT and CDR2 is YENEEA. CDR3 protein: CASSLGEGPYEQYF. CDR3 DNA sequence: TGTGCCAGCAGCTTGGGGGAGGGACCCTACGAGCAGTACTTC.

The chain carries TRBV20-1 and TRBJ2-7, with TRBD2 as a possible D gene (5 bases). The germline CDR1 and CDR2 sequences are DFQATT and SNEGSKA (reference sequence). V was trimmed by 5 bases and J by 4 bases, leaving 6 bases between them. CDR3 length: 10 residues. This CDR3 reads CSAGEYEQYF. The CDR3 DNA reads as TGCAGTGCTGGGGAGTACGAGCAGTACTTC.

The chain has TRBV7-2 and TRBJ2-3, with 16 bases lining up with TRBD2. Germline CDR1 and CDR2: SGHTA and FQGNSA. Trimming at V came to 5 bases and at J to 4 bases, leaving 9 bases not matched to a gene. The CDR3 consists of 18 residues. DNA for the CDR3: TGTGCCAGCAGCACCGGGACTAGCGGGGGGGCTTGGGCAGATACGCAGTATTTT. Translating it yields CASSTGTSGGAWADTQYF. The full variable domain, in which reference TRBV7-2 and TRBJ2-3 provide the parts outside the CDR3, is GAGVSQSPSNKVTEKGKDVELRCDPISGHTALYWYRQSLGQGLEFLIYFQGNSAPDKSGLPSDRFSAERTGGSVSTLTIQRTQQEDSAVYLCASSTGTSGGAWADTQYFGPGTRLTVL.

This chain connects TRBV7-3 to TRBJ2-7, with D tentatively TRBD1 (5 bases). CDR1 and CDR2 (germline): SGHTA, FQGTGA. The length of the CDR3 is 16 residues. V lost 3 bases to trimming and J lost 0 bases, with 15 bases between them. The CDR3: CASSLPGRLSSYEQYF. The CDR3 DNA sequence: TGTGCCAGCAGCTTGCCAGGGCGCTTAAGCTCCTACGAGCAGTACTTC.

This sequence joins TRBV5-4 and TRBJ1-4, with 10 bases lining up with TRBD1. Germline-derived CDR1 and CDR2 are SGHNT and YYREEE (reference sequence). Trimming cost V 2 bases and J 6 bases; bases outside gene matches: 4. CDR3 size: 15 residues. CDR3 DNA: TGTGCCAGCAGCTTAGACGGGACAGGGGATGAAAAACTGTTTTTT. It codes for CASSLDGTGDEKLFF.

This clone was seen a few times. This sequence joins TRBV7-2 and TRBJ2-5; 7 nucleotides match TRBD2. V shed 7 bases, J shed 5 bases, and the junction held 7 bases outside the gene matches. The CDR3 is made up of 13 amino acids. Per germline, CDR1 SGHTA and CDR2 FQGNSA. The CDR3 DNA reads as TGTGCCAGCACCCGGGGGGTATTGGAGACCCAGTACTTC. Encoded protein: CASTRGVLETQYF.

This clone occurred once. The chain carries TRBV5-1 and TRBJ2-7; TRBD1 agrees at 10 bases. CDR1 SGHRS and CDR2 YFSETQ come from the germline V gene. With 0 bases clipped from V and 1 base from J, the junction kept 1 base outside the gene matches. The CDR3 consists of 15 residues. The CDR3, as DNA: TGCGCCAGCAGCTTGGGACAGGGGGCTTCCTACGAGCAGTACTTC. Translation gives CASSLGQGASYEQYF.

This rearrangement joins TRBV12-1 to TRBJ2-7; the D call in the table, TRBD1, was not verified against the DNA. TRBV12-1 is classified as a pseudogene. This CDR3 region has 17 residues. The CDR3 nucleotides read TGTGCCAGCAGCTTTATCTCCGAGGACAGGGGAAGGTACGAGCAGTACTTC. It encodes CASSFISEDRGRYEQYF.

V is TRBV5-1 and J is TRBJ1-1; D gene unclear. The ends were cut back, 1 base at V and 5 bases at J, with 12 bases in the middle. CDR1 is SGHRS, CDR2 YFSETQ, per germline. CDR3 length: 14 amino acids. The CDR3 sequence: CASSLSRIDTEAFF. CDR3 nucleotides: TGCGCCAGCAGCTTGTCCCGAATAGATACTGAAGCTTTCTTT.